Listed below are T cell receptor beta chains from one sample, sequenced in a study of spatial heterogeneity in lung cancer. Via MiXCR, TCRdb re-called the 5' RACE reads, giving one row per CDR3 protein. The profile shows thousands of distinct CDR3 sequences, 9% to 10% of them singletons. Sequences were derived from lung tumor tissue, sampled at surgery. These receptors were obtained from a male donor with early-stage non-small cell lung cancer. CDR3s include the opening cysteine and the closing phenylalanine or tryptophan. The D gene is left open where the match is weak. Clone size is not always given. Where it is, it says once, few, many or a class for expanded clones.

DNA: TGTGCCAGCAGCCCGTACAGGGGCATGGAGACCCAGTACTTC
CDR3: CASSPYRGMETQYF
J: TRBJ2-5
V: TRBV13
D: TRBD1
size: many

DNA: TGTGCCAGCATCCCCATGGGGGGGGTATACACCGGGGAGCTGTTTTTT
CDR3: CASIPMGGVYTGELFF
J: TRBJ2-2
V: TRBV28
D: TRBD2
size: once

DNA: TGTGCCAGTACCGGGACTAGCGAAGAGACCCAGTACTTC
CDR3: CASTGTSEETQYF
J: TRBJ2-5
V: TRBV2
D: TRBD2
size: medium-sized

DNA: TGTGCCAGCAGCCGAGGAGGGTACGGAAGCACAGATACGCAGTATTTT
CDR3: CASSRGGYGSTDTQYF
J: TRBJ2-3
V: TRBV7-2
D: .
size: medium-sized

DNA: TGTGCCAGCACCCCCCAGACAGGGGTGTACAATGAGCAGTTCTTC
CDR3: CASTPQTGVYNEQFF
J: TRBJ2-1
V: TRBV12-3/TRBV12-4
D: TRBD1
size: many

DNA: TGCGCCAGCAGCCTCTCCGGGACTAGCGGGAATCAGGGTGAGCAGTTCTTC
CDR3: CASSLSGTSGNQGEQFF
J: TRBJ2-1
V: TRBV5-1
D: TRBD2
size: many

DNA: TGTGCCAGCAGCATCCGCCGGGACAGGCCCCAAGAGACCCAGTACTTC
CDR3: CASSIRRDRPQETQYF
J: TRBJ2-5
V: TRBV7-2
D: TRBD1
size: many

DNA: TGTGCCAGCACCACCGGGGGCCGGTCCCAGCCCCAGCATTTT
CDR3: CASTTGGRSQPQHF
J: TRBJ1-5
V: TRBV28
D: .
size: many

DNA: TGTGCCAGCAGCTTCCCCTCTACAACTAATGAAAAACTGTTTTTT
CDR3: CASSFPSTTNEKLFF
J: TRBJ1-4
V: TRBV7-9
D: .
size: medium-sized

DNA: TGTGCCAGCAGTTTTCAGGGCCTATTTGAGGTCAATGAGCAGTTCTTC
CDR3: CASSFQGLFEVNEQFF
J: TRBJ2-1
V: TRBV12-3/TRBV12-4
D: .
size: many

DNA: TGTGCCATCAGCCTCAAAATCCCCAGGGAATCACCCCTCCACTTT
CDR3: CAISLKIPRESPLHF
J: TRBJ1-6
V: TRBV10-3
D: .
size: many

DNA: TGTGCCAGCAGCATACAGGGGGCTGGTGATACGCAGTATTTT
CDR3: CASSIQGAGDTQYF
J: TRBJ2-3
V: TRBV11-2
D: TRBD1
size: many

DNA: TGCGCCAGCAGCGAAGCGACCACAGCCCGGGGTGAGCAGTTCTTC
CDR3: CASSEATTARGEQFF
J: TRBJ2-1
V: TRBV4-1
D: .
size: many

DNA: TGCGCCAGCAGCCCTCCCGCGGGACCTAATGAAAAACTGTTTTTT
CDR3: CASSPPAGPNEKLFF
J: TRBJ1-4
V: TRBV5-1
D: .
size: many

DNA: TGTGCCAGCAGTTTATCGTACGACACTAACACTGAAGCTTTCTTT
CDR3: CASSLSYDTNTEAFF
J: TRBJ1-1
V: TRBV27
D: .
size: many

DNA: TGCGCCAGCAGCTTGGCCAGTGGGGGAAGCCAGTATTTT
CDR3: CASSLASGGSQYF
J: TRBJ2-3
V: TRBV5-1
D: .
size: many

DNA: TGTGCTTCCTCGTGGGGTCTGGGTGAAGCTTTCTTT
CDR3: CASSWGLGEAFF
J: TRBJ1-1
V: TRBV6-2/TRBV6-3
D: .
size: many

DNA: TGTGCCAGCAGCCGGGACAGCCGAACTGGAAACACCATATATTTT
CDR3: CASSRDSRTGNTIYF
J: TRBJ1-3
V: TRBV2
D: TRBD1
size: many

DNA: TGCGCCAGCAGCCAAGATCAGGGTCTCCAGACAGATACGCAGTATTTT
CDR3: CASSQDQGLQTDTQYF
J: TRBJ2-3
V: TRBV4-1
D: .
size: many

DNA: TGTGCCAGCAGCTCGGGACTAGCGGGATACAGAGAGACCCAGTACTTC
CDR3: CASSSGLAGYRETQYF
J: TRBJ2-5
V: TRBV12-3/TRBV12-4
D: TRBD2
size: many

DNA: TGCGCCAGCAGCCAGACCGGGACAGGGTTCTACGAGCAGTACTTC
CDR3: CASSQTGTGFYEQYF
J: TRBJ2-7
V: TRBV4-1
D: TRBD1
size: medium-sized

DNA: TGTGCCAGCAGCTTGGCCTGGACGGACAGGCTCTCCACGAACTATGGCTACACCTTC
CDR3: CASSLAWTDRLSTNYGYTF
J: TRBJ1-2
V: TRBV5-5
D: TRBD1
size: few

DNA: TGTGCCAGCAGATCCAGGGGGCCTGGAAACACCATATATTTT
CDR3: CASRSRGPGNTIYF
J: TRBJ1-3
V: TRBV12-3/TRBV12-4
D: TRBD1
size: many

DNA: TGTGCCAGCAGCCCACAGAGCAGCTCTGGAAACACCATATATTTT
CDR3: CASSPQSSSGNTIYF
J: TRBJ1-3
V: TRBV27
D: .
size: many

DNA: TGCGCCAGCAGCTTGTCCCCTAGCGGGAGCTCCTACAATGAGCAGTTCTTC
CDR3: CASSLSPSGSSYNEQFF
J: TRBJ2-1
V: TRBV5-1
D: TRBD2
size: many

DNA: TGTGCCAGCAGTGATCCCGGCGTGTACACCGGGGAGCTGTTTTTT
CDR3: CASSDPGVYTGELFF
J: TRBJ2-2
V: TRBV2
D: .
size: many

DNA: TGTGCCAGCAGCCAAAACCCCCGGACCAGGGCAAATGAAAAACTGTTTTTT
CDR3: CASSQNPRTRANEKLFF
J: TRBJ1-4
V: TRBV3-1
D: .
size: .

DNA: TGTGCCACCAGCAGAGATGAAACCTACGAGCAGTACTTC
CDR3: CATSRDETYEQYF
J: TRBJ2-7
V: TRBV15
D: .
size: many

DNA: TGTGCCAGCAGCGTAGCTAGCGGGGTACACACAGATACGCAGTATTTT
CDR3: CASSVASGVHTDTQYF
J: TRBJ2-3
V: TRBV9
D: TRBD2
size: medium-sized

DNA: TGTGCCAGCAGCTTAGTCTTGACGGGGACGGATGACAGTGAGCAGTTCTTC
CDR3: CASSLVLTGTDDSEQFF
J: TRBJ2-1
V: TRBV11-1
D: .
size: .

DNA: TGTGCCAGCAGCTTAGAGGGGACCCCTCTGGCCAAAAACATTCAGTACTTC
CDR3: CASSLEGTPLAKNIQYF
J: TRBJ2-4
V: TRBV11-2
D: .
size: many

DNA: TGTGCCAGCAGCTACCTTTCGCCCCAGCATTTT
CDR3: CASSYLSPQHF
J: TRBJ1-5
V: TRBV28
D: .
size: many

DNA: TGCGCCAGCAGCCAAGCCCCTGGGCTAGCGGGGGTTAAGCCCGGGGAGCTGTTTTTT
CDR3: CASSQAPGLAGVKPGELFF
J: TRBJ2-2
V: TRBV4-1
D: TRBD2
size: many

DNA: TGTGCCAGCAAGAAACAGGGATGGACTGGAAACACCATATATTTT
CDR3: CASKKQGWTGNTIYF
J: TRBJ1-3
V: TRBV27
D: .
size: many

DNA: TGTGCCAGCAGTTTTGGGTTTCGCTATGGCTACACCTTC
CDR3: CASSFGFRYGYTF
J: TRBJ1-2
V: TRBV28
D: .
size: many

DNA: TGTGCCAGCAGCTTAGCTAGGGTAGGGGCTTTCTTT
CDR3: CASSLARVGAFF
J: TRBJ1-1
V: TRBV11-2
D: .
size: many

DNA: TGTGCCAGCAGATCCCTCGGGGGACAGCCCCAGCATTTT
CDR3: CASRSLGGQPQHF
J: TRBJ1-5
V: TRBV12-3/TRBV12-4
D: .
size: many

DNA: TGCAGCGCCGGGCAGCTAAATCAGCCCCAGCATTTT
CDR3: CSAGQLNQPQHF
J: TRBJ1-5
V: TRBV29-1
D: .
size: many

DNA: TGTGCCAGCAGAGACAGGGGGCTTGGGGGTCAGCCCCAGCATTTT
CDR3: CASRDRGLGGQPQHF
J: TRBJ1-5
V: TRBV6-1
D: TRBD1
size: many

DNA: TGCGCCAGCAGCTTGACAGGGGAGAACACTGAAGCTTTCTTT
CDR3: CASSLTGENTEAFF
J: TRBJ1-1
V: TRBV5-1
D: TRBD1
size: .

DNA: TGTGCCAGCAGTTTGATTTCGGGAGGTCGGGAAGCCTACAATGAGCAGTTCTTC
CDR3: CASSLISGGREAYNEQFF
J: TRBJ2-1
V: TRBV27
D: TRBD2
size: many

DNA: TGTGCCAGCAGCTTAGCCGCAGGATTCACTAATAATGAGCAGTTCTTC
CDR3: CASSLAAGFTNNEQFF
J: TRBJ2-1
V: TRBV7-8
D: .
size: many

DNA: TGCGCCAGCAGTGACGCGAGACGGGCTGGAAACACCATATATTTT
CDR3: CASSDARRAGNTIYF
J: TRBJ1-3
V: TRBV10-2
D: .
size: many

DNA: TGTGCCTGGACCGCCGGGACAGGCTACTCTGGAAACACCATATATTTT
CDR3: CAWTAGTGYSGNTIYF
J: TRBJ1-3
V: TRBV30
D: TRBD1
size: many

DNA: TGTGCCAGCAGCGTAGAGGCTAGCGGAATATACAATGAGCAGTTCTTC
CDR3: CASSVEASGIYNEQFF
J: TRBJ2-1
V: TRBV9
D: TRBD2
size: .

DNA: TGTGCCAGCAGTAACTCACAGGGAGGCTATGGCTACACCTTC
CDR3: CASSNSQGGYGYTF
J: TRBJ1-2
V: TRBV6-2/TRBV6-3
D: .
size: medium-sized

DNA: TGCAGTGCTAGTCCCCGGGGGACTAAATGGGATACGCAGTATTTT
CDR3: CSASPRGTKWDTQYF
J: TRBJ2-3
V: TRBV20-1
D: TRBD2
size: many

DNA: TGCAGCGTCGCGGGACTAGCGGTCACAGATATGCTGTATTTT
CDR3: CSVAGLAVTDMLYF
J: TRBJ2-3
V: TRBV29-1
D: TRBD2
size: .

DNA: TGTGCCACCAATCCGGGACCGTTGAACACTGAAGCTTTCTTT
CDR3: CATNPGPLNTEAFF
J: TRBJ1-1
V: TRBV6-6
D: .
size: many

DNA: TGTGCCTGGAGGGGGCGCGAAACGGGCAATCAGCCCCAGCATTTT
CDR3: CAWRGRETGNQPQHF
J: TRBJ1-5
V: TRBV30
D: .
size: medium-sized

DNA: TGCAGCGTTGGCCGGGACAGGGTGTCCGAGCAGTACTTC
CDR3: CSVGRDRVSEQYF
J: TRBJ2-7
V: TRBV29-1
D: TRBD1
size: medium-sized

DNA: TGTGCCAGCAGCAGCGTCTATGAGCAGTTCTTC
CDR3: CASSSVYEQFF
J: TRBJ2-1
V: TRBV3-1
D: .
size: many

DNA: TGTGCCAGCAGCTTGACCGGTCTCATGAACACTGAAGCTTTCTTT
CDR3: CASSLTGLMNTEAFF
J: TRBJ1-1
V: TRBV5-4
D: .
size: many

DNA: TGCAGTGCTACCAGTTATACTGAAGCTTTCTTT
CDR3: CSATSYTEAFF
J: TRBJ1-1
V: TRBV20-1
D: .
size: many

DNA: TGTGCCAGCAGCTTAGGAATTGGGTTCCCCGGGGAGCTGTTTTTT
CDR3: CASSLGIGFPGELFF
J: TRBJ2-2
V: TRBV11-2
D: .
size: many

DNA: TGTGCCAGCAGGGGGACAGGGTCTTTTATTGGCTCCTACAATGAGCAGTTCTTC
CDR3: CASRGTGSFIGSYNEQFF
J: TRBJ2-1
V: TRBV6-1
D: TRBD1
size: many

DNA: TGTGCCAGCACGGTGAGGGGATTCAGGTACGAGCAGTACTTC
CDR3: CASTVRGFRYEQYF
J: TRBJ2-7
V: TRBV6-2/TRBV6-3
D: .
size: many

DNA: TGCAGTGCTAGCGGTCGGGGGACCCAGTACTTC
CDR3: CSASGRGTQYF
J: TRBJ2-5
V: TRBV20-1
D: .
size: many